These 20 T cell receptor beta chains were sequenced from one sample in a study of blood T cell repertoires in COVID-19. The table came from immunoSEQ multiplex PCR; TCRdb's copy has only in-frame clones and leaves some out. The sample has about 270,000 clones, roughly 87% seen once. The sample taken for sequencing was PBMCs or T cells enriched from blood (not recorded which). These receptors were obtained from a woman in her 30s who had recovered from COVID-19.

The V and J genes are TRBV9 and TRBJ1-2; 9 bases agree with TRBD1. This CDR3 contains 16 residues. CDR1 is SGDLS and CDR2 is YYNGEE in the germline V gene. The V gene end was trimmed by 3 bases and the J gene end by 8 bases; junction bases not matched to a gene: 14. The CDR3 nucleotides read TGTGCCAGCAGCGCTACGACAGGGGGGTTTCCTCGGGGCTACACCTTC. Encoded protein: CASSATTGGFPRGYTF.

The CDR3 coding sequence is TGTGCCAGTTCCCCCGGGGGACAGGGGAGGAACACTGAAGCTTTCTTT. Translation: CASSPGGQGRNTEAFF. The chain has TRBV19 and TRBJ1-1; TRBD1 matches at 10 bases. V lost 8 bases to trimming and J lost 1 base; unmatched junction nucleotides: 10. The CDR3 extends over 16 amino acids. Per germline, CDR1 LNHDA and CDR2 SQIVND (reference sequence).

The chain joins TRBV5-1 to TRBJ2-1; no clear D. Deletions cut 0 bases from V and 9 bases from J, with 13 bases between. This CDR3 spans 14 amino acids. The germline V gene has CDR1 SGHRS and CDR2 YFSETQ. The CDR3 is CASSLGAFEIEQFF. The CDR3 DNA is TGCGCCAGCAGCTTGGGGGCTTTTGAGATTGAGCAGTTCTTC.

The chain has TRBV30 and TRBJ1-6; D remains unclear. The germline V gene encodes CDR1 GTSNPN and CDR2 SVGIG (reference sequence). This CDR3 is 14 amino acids long. V was cut by 2 bases and J by 7 bases, with 12 bases left in between. The CDR3 protein is CAWSHEDFNSPLHF. In nucleotides, the CDR3 is TGTGCCTGGAGTCATGAGGACTTCAATTCACCCCTCCACTTT.

V gene TRBV7-2 combines with J gene TRBJ2-4; 7 positions match TRBD1. With 5 bases clipped from V and 5 bases from J, the junction kept 6 bases outside the gene matches. CDR3 length: 14 amino acids. Germline V gives CDR1 SGHTA, CDR2 FQGNSA. The CDR3 nucleotides are TGTGCCAGCAGCCCTGGACAGGTTCAAAACATTCAGTACTTC. Translated: CASSPGQVQNIQYF.

This clone was recorded once. The chain joins TRBV7-8 to TRBJ1-2; 11 positions match TRBD1. This CDR3 contains 15 residues. After removal of 1 base from V and 4 bases from J, the junction contained 2 bases not matched to a gene. Germline CDR1 reads SGHVS; CDR2 reads FQNEAQ. The chain's CDR3 is CASSLGTGGFYGYTF. In nucleotides, the CDR3 is TGTGCCAGCAGCTTAGGGACAGGGGGCTTCTATGGCTACACCTTC.

The genes are TRBV6-1 and TRBJ1-1; D unclear. The CDR3 covers 15 residues. The germline CDR1 and CDR2 sequences are MNHNS and SASEGT. V lost 3 bases and J lost 3, with 14 bases in between. The CDR3 DNA sequence: TGTGCCAGCAGTGATTCCCCGGGATGGGACACTGAAGCTTTCTTT. Its translation is CASSDSPGWDTEAFF.

This sequence joins TRBV5-1 and TRBJ1-1, with a possible D match to TRBD1 (5 bases). CDR3 size: 15 residues. Germline V gene data show CDR1 as SGHRS and CDR2 as YFSETQ. The V end lost 4 bases, the J end lost 11 bases, and 24 bases lay between the germline ends. CDR3 sequence: CASSPNTGDGEGAFF. Written as DNA, the CDR3 is TGCGCCAGCAGCCCCAACACGGGGGACGGGGAAGGGGCTTTCTTT.

J is TRBJ2-7 and V is TRBV19, with TRBD1 matching 8 bases. This CDR3 has 16 residues. Germline V gives CDR1 LNHDA, CDR2 SQIVND (reference sequence). V lost 5 bases and J lost 2; bases outside the gene matches: 11. The CDR3 region is CASSLLGQGNPYEQYF. The CDR3 DNA sequence: TGTGCCAGTAGTCTTCTTGGACAGGGAAACCCCTACGAGCAGTACTTC. Filled out from reference TRBV19 and TRBJ2-7, the complete variable domain reads DGGITQSPKYLFRKEGQNVTLSCEQNLNHDAMYWYRQDPGQGLRLIYYSQIVNDFQKGDIAEGYSVSREKKESFPLTVTSAQKNPTAFYLCASSLLGQGNPYEQYFGPGTRLTVT.

There are a few counts of this clone. The V gene is TRBV5-1, the J gene TRBJ1-1, with D perhaps matching TRBD1 (5 bases). Trimming cost V 3 bases and J 3 bases, with 18 bases left between them. The CDR3 extends over 16 amino acids. Germline V gene data show CDR1 as SGHRS and CDR2 as YFSETQ. The CDR3 region has the DNA TGCGCCAGCAGCTACGGGCCGAACTGGGGGGACACTGAAGCTTTCTTT. Its translation is CASSYGPNWGDTEAFF. The full variable domain, with the rest looked up from reference TRBV5-1 and TRBJ1-1, is KAGVTQTPRYLIKTRGQQVTLSCSPISGHRSVSWYQQTPGQGLQFLFEYFSETQRNKGNFPGRFSGRQFSNSRSEMNVSTLELGDSALYLCASSYGPNWGDTEAFFGQGTRLTVV.

The chain carries TRBV5-4 and TRBJ2-7; 7 positions match TRBD1. Germline CDR1 SGHNT, CDR2 YYREEE (reference sequence). V lost 4 bases, J lost 6 bases, and 4 bases stayed unmatched. The length of the CDR3 is 12 residues. CDR3 in DNA: TGTGCCAGCAGCCTTAGACAGGGCGAGCAGTACTTC. Its protein is CASSLRQGEQYF.

V gene TRBV6-5 combines with J gene TRBJ1-5, with TRBD1 matching over 12 bases. The CDR3 loop spans 15 amino acids. From germline, CDR1 is MNHEY and CDR2 SVGAGI. With V trimmed by 5 bases and J by 7 bases, 6 bases remained unmatched. The DNA for the CDR3 is TGTGCCAGCAGTCGGGACAGGGGGCGGGGGCAGCCCCAGCATTTT. Its translation: CASSRDRGRGQPQHF.

The chain has TRBV29-1 and TRBJ1-1, with a weak D call TRBD1 (6 bases). This CDR3 comprises 11 residues. V shed 4 bases and J shed 6 bases, with 9 bases lying between them. Germline CDR1 and CDR2: SQVTM and ANQGSEA. The CDR3 DNA follows: TGCAGCGTTGGAGGGGGGGCTGAAGCTTTCTTT. Encoded protein: CSVGGGAEAFF.

V gene TRBV7-3 combines with J gene TRBJ1-1, with D perhaps TRBD1 (5 bases). The germline CDR1 and CDR2 sequences are SGHTA and FQGTGA. Trimming removed 2 bases at V and 0 bases at J, with 16 bases between. The length of the CDR3 is 17 residues. The CDR3 region is CASSLVGREDMNTEAFF. The CDR3 nucleotides read TGTGCCAGCAGCTTAGTGGGCAGGGAAGACATGAACACTGAAGCTTTCTTT.

The chain has TRBV30 and TRBJ2-2; the match to TRBD2 covers 10 bases. With 2 bases clipped from V and 4 bases from J, the junction kept 4 bases outside the gene matches. The CDR3 covers 15 residues. CDR1 is GTSNPN, CDR2 SVGIG, per germline (reference sequence). CDR3 DNA sequence: TGTGCCTGGAGTCCACTAGCGGGGCCCACCGGGGAGCTGTTTTTT. It encodes CAWSPLAGPTGELFF.

This chain uses TRBV9 with TRBJ1-5; 10 positions agree with TRBD1. Per the germline V gene, CDR1 is SGDLS and CDR2 is YYNGEE. The CDR3 is made up of 13 amino acids. The trim removed 4 bases at V and 12 bases at J, leaving 7 bases unmatched. CDR3 DNA: TGTGCCAGCAGCTCAGGGGACAGGGGTTACCAGCATTTT. Encoded protein: CASSSGDRGYQHF.

V gene TRBV4-1 combines with J gene TRBJ2-5; 9 nucleotides align to TRBD2. CDR1 and CDR2 (germline): MGHRA, YSYEKL. The CDR3 loop spans 18 amino acids. Unmatched junction bases numbered 13, after V lost 0 bases and J lost 5 bases. The CDR3 protein is CASSQDRRASGTRETQYF. In DNA form, the CDR3 reads TGCGCCAGCAGCCAAGATCGGCGGGCTAGCGGGACGAGGGAGACCCAGTACTTC.

The chain is built from TRBV29-1 and TRBJ2-7, with D tentatively TRBD1 (6 bases). Trimming removed 5 bases from V and 7 bases from J, with 9 bases in between. There are 10 residues in the CDR3. Germline V gives CDR1 SQVTM, CDR2 ANQGSEA. CDR3 sequence reads: CSVITGEQYF. The CDR3 nucleotides read TGCAGCGTTATTACAGGGGAGCAGTACTTC.

The chain is built from TRBV7-9 and TRBJ1-4, with D perhaps TRBD1 (6 bases). V lost 4 bases, J lost 7 bases, and 13 bases lay in between. This CDR3 is 14 amino acids long. CDR1 SEHNR and CDR2 FQNEAQ come from the germline V gene (reference sequence). The CDR3 sequence is CASSYRRGSEKLFF. The CDR3 bases are TGTGCCAGCAGCTATCGCAGGGGAAGTGAAAAACTGTTTTTT.

The V gene is TRBV9, the J gene TRBJ2-1, with 9 bases fitting TRBD1. This CDR3 is built from 17 residues. V dropped 0 bases and J dropped 8; count of bases not matched to a gene: 12. Germline CDR1 is SGDLS and CDR2 is YYNGEE. The CDR3 is CASSVATGTGTMDEQFF. In DNA form, the CDR3 reads TGTGCCAGCAGCGTAGCCACCGGGACAGGGACGATGGATGAGCAGTTCTTC.